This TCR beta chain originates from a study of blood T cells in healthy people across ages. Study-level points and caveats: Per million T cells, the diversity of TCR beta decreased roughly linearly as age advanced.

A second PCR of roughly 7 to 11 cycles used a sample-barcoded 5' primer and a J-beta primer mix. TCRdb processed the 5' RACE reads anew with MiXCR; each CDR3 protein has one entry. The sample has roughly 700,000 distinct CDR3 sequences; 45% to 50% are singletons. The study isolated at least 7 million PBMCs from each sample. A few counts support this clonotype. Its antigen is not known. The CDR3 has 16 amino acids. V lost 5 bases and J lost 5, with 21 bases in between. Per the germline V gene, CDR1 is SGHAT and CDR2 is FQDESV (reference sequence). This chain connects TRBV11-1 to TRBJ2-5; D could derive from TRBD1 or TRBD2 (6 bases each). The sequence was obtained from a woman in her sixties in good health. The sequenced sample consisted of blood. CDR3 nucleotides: TGTGCCAGCAGCCCACAAGATCCGGGGGCAAAGGAGACCCAGTACTTC. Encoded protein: CASSPQDPGAKETQYF.